Here is one T cell receptor beta chain with its context. Its target is unknown. This CDR3 is built from 11 residues. Germline-derived CDR1 and CDR2 are SGHDT and YYEEEE. V lost 2 bases and J lost 4, with 3 bases in between. These data come from a study of graft-versus-host responses after intestinal transplantation. Study summary: In this cohort, recipients had multivisceral, liver-intestinal, or isolated intestinal transplants. Regarding the study as a whole: With peak circulating GvH clone levels came an association with early post-transplant HvG declines. Among recipient marrow samples, GvH clones were found; some appeared first in ileum or blood.

The table came from immunoSEQ multiplex PCR; TCRdb's copy has only in-frame clones and leaves some out. This table has 86,000 or so clones, 85% to 95% appearing once. The starting material was unstimulated CD8+ T cells sorted from spleen or lymph node cells, obtained before intestinal transplant. The sequence derives from a human donor who received an intestinal transplant. The chain links TRBV5-6 to TRBJ1-1; D not resolved. In DNA, the CDR3 is TGTGCCAGCAGCTTTTCCACTGAAGCTTTCTTT. Its translation: CASSFSTEAFF.